The source of this T cell receptor beta chain is a study of CD8+CD57+ T cells in acquired aplastic anemia. Overall study context: DNA per sorted CD4+ or CD8+ sample ranged roughly 0.17 to 27.4 ug, averaging around 3.1 ug. Points from the study as a whole: Researchers reported that CD8+ Simpson's diversity was not significantly different in patients versus controls. Shared by patients and controls, 25 to 30 CD8+ CDR3s were abundant in patients.

CDR1 and CDR2 from the germline V gene are SEHNR and FQNEAQ (reference sequence). The V and J ends lost 3 bases and 6 bases, in that order; junction bases with no gene match: 1. CDR3 length: 13 residues. It was patients with CD8+CD57+ cell expansion by flow cytometry who were chosen for sequencing. Concerning this clonotype itself: Its specificity is unknown.

The template used for profiling TCR beta VDJ and CDR3 was genomic DNA. TCRdb re-called the reads through MiXCR, storing one row per CDR3 protein. The data hold about 180,000 distinct CDR3 sequences, with 48% observed a single time. The TCR was taken from a human donor with aplastic anemia. Sequenced sample: sorted CD4+, CD8+, or CD8+CD57+ T cells (not recorded which) from PBMCs. The chain recombines TRBV7-9 with TRBJ1-2, with 10 nucleotides matching TRBD1. For the CDR3, the DNA is TGTGCCAGCAGCTTGGGACAGGGGAATGGCTACACCTTC. Translated: CASSLGQGNGYTF.